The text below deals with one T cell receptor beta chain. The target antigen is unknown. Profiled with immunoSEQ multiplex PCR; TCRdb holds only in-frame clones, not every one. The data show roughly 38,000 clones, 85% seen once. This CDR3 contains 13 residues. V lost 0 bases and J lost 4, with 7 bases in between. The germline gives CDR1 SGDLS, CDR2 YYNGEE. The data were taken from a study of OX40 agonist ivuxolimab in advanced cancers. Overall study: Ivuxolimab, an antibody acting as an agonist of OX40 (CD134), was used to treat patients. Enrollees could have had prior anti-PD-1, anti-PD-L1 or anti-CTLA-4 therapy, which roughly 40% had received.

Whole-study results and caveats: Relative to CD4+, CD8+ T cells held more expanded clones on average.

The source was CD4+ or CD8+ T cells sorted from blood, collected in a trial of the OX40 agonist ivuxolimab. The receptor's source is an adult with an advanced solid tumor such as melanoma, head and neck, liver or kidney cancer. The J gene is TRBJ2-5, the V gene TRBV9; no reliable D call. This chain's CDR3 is CASSVGIGETQYF. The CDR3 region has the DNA TGTGCCAGCAGCGTAGGGATTGGAGAGACCCAGTACTTC.